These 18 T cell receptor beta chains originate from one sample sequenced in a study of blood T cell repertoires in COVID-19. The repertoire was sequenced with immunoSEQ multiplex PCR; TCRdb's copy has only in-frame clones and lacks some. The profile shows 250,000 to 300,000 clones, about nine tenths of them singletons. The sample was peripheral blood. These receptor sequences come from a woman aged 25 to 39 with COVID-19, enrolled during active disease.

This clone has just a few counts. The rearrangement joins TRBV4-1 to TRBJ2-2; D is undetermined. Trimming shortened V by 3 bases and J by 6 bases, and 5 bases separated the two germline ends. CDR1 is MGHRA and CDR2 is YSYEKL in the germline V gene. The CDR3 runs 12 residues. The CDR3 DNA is TGCGCCAGCAGCCACTCCGCCGGGGAGCTGTTTTTT. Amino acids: CASSHSAGELFF.

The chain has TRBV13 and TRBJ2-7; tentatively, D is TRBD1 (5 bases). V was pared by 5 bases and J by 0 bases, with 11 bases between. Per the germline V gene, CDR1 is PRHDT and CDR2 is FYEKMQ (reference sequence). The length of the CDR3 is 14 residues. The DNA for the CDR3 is TGTGCCAGCAGCAAGGAGACAGTCTCCTACGAGCAGTACTTC. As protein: CASSKETVSYEQYF. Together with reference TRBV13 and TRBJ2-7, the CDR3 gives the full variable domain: AAGVIQSPRHLIKEKRETATLKCYPIPRHDTVYWYQQGPGQDPQFLISFYEKMQSDKGSIPDRFSAQQFSDYHSELNMSSLELGDSALYFCASSKETVSYEQYFGPGTRLTVT.

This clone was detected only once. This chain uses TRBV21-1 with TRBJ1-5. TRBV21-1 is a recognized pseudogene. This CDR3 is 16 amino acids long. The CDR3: CASSQEGGESNQPQHF. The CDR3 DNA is TGTGCCAGCAGCCAAGAGGGGGGGGAGAGCAATCAGCCCCAGCATTTT.

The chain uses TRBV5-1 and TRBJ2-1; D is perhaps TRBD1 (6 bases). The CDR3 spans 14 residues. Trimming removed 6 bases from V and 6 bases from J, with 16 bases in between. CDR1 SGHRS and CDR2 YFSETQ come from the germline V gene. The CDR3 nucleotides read TGCGCCAGCACCAGGGACACCGGTTTCAATGAGCAGTTCTTC. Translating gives CASTRDTGFNEQFF.

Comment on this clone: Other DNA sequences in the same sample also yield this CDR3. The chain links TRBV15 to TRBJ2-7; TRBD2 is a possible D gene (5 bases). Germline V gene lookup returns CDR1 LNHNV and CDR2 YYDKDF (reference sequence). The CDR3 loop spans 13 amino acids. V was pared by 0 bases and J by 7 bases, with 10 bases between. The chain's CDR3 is CATSRDRGREQYF. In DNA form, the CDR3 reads TGTGCCACCAGCAGAGATCGAGGGCGGGAGCAGTACTTC. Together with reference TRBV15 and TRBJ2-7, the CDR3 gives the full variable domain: DAMVIQNPRYQVTQFGKPVTLSCSQTLNHNVMYWYQQKSSQAPKLLFHYYDKDFNNEADTPDNFQSRRPNTSFCFLDIRSPGLGDTAMYLCATSRDRGREQYFGPGTRLTVT.

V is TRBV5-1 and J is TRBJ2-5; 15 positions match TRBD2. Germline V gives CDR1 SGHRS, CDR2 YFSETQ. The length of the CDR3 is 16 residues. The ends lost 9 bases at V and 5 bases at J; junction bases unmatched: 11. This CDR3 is CATPGTSGRMGETQYF. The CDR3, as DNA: TGCGCCACCCCCGGGACTAGCGGGAGGATGGGGGAGACCCAGTACTTC.

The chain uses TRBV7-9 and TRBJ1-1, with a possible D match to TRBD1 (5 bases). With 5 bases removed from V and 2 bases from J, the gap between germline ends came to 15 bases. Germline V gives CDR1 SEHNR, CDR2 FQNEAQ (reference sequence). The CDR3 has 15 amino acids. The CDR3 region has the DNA TGTGCCAGCAGCCGGATCAGGGCATTCAACACTGAAGCTTTCTTT. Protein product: CASSRIRAFNTEAFF.

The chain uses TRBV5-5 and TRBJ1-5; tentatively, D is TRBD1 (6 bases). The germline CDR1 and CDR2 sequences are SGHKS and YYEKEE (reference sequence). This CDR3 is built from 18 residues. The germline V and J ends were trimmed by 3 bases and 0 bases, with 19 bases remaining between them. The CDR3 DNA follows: TGTGCCAGCAGCTCCCGGGACACTGGCGTTTATAGCAATCAGCCCCAGCATTTT. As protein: CASSSRDTGVYSNQPQHF.

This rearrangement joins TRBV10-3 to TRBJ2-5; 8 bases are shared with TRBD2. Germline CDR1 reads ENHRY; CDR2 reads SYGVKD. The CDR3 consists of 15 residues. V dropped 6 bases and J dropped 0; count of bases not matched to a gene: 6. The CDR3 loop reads CAIRGGLVNQETQYF. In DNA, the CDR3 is TGTGCCATCAGGGGGGGACTAGTAAACCAAGAGACCCAGTACTTC.

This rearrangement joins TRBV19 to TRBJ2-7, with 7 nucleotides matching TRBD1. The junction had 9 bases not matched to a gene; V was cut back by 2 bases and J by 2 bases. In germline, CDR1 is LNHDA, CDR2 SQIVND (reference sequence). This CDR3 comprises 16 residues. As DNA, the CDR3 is TGTGCCAGTAGTATAAGCGCAGGGGGTTATGCCTACGAGCAGTACTTC. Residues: CASSISAGGYAYEQYF.

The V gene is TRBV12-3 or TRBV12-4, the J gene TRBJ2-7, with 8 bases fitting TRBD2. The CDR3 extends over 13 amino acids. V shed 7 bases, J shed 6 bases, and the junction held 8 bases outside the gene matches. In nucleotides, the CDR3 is TGTGCCAGCAATTTCGCGGGAGGCGGCGAGCAGTACTTC. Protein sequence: CASNFAGGGEQYF.

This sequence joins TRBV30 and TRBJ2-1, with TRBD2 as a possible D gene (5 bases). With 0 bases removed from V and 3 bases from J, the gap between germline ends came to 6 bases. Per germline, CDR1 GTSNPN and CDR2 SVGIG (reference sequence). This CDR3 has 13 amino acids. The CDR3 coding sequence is TGTGCCTGGAGTGTAGGGAGCTACAATGAGCAGTTCTTC. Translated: CAWSVGSYNEQFF.

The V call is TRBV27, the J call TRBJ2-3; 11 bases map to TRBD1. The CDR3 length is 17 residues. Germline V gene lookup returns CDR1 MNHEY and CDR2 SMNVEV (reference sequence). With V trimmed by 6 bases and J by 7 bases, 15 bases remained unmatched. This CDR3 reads CASSRGTGGRQGHTQYF. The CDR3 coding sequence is TGTGCCAGCAGCCGGGGGACAGGGGGTAGGCAAGGCCATACGCAGTATTTT.

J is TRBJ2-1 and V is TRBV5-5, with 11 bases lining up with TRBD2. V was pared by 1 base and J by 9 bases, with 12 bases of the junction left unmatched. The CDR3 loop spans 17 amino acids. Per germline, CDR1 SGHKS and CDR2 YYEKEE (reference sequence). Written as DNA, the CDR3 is TGTGCCAGCAGCTTGTCATCGACTAGCGGGAAACTCGTTGAGCAGTTCTTC. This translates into CASSLSSTSGKLVEQFF.

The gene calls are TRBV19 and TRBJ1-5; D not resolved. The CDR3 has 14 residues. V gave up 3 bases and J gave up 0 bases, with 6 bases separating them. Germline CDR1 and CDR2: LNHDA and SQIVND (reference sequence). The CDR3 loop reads CASSIRDSNQPQHF. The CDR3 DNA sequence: TGTGCCAGTAGTATTCGGGATAGCAATCAGCCCCAGCATTTT.

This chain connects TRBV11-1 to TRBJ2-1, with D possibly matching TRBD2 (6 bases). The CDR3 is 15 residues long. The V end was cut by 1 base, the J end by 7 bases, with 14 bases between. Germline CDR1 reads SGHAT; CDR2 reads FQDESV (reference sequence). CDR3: CASSLVSGARNEQFF. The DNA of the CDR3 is TGTGCCAGCAGCTTAGTTTCGGGAGCGAGAAATGAGCAGTTCTTC.

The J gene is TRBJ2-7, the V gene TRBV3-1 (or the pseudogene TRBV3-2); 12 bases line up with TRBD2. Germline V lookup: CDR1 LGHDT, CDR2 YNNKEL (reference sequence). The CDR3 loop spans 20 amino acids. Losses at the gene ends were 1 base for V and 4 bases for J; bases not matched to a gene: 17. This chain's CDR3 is CASSQGSTSGRGGELYEQYF. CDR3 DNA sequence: TGTGCCAGCAGCCAAGGCTCGACTAGCGGGAGAGGAGGGGAATTGTACGAGCAGTACTTC.

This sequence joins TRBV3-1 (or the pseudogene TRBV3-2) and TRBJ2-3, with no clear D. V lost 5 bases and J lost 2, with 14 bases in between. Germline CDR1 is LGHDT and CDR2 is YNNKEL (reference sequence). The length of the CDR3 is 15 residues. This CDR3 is CASSKRGPSTDTQYF. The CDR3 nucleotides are TGTGCCAGCAGCAAGCGAGGCCCATCCACAGATACGCAGTATTTT.